The 29 T cell receptor beta chains below all came from one sample that was sequenced in a study of T cell responses to AZD1222 COVID-19 vaccine (dated by TCRdb to the early 2020s). The intended sense of this specimen's time point label: baseline before first vaccination. Library generation was performed with the immunoSEQ multiplex PCR assay. The immuneACCESS repertoire file appears here via TCRdb, limited to in-frame rearrangements. These files lack a portion of the clones; in checked studies, under half of the deficit traces to unresolved V genes, and the cause of the others is not known. The sample table records some 140,000 clones; approximately 91% of these occur just once. Under 2% of the sample lies in the top ten. The sample in question was peripheral blood, obtained on day 0 of AZD1222 vaccination. Receptors were obtained from an adult in good health.

This chain joins TRBV6-1 and TRBJ1-6, with 9 bases fitting TRBD1. Germline assignment: CDR1 MNHNS and CDR2 SASEGT. This CDR3 comprises 16 residues. V lost 3 bases, J lost 7 bases, and 7 bases stayed unmatched. In nucleotides, the CDR3 is TGTGCCAGCAGTGACCCCGGGACAGGGTTAAATTCACCCCTCCACTTT. Residues: CASSDPGTGLNSPLHF.

The V call is TRBV29-1, the J call TRBJ1-1, with D hard to call. This CDR3 spans 12 amino acids. Per germline, CDR1 SQVTM and CDR2 ANQGSEA. The germline V and J ends were trimmed by 4 bases and 5 bases, with 11 bases remaining between them. CDR3 bases: TGCAGCGTTGTTATAAGGGTGACTGAAGCTTTCTTT. It translates to CSVVIRVTEAFF.

The chain joins TRBV5-6 to TRBJ2-7, with 9 nucleotides matching TRBD1. The CDR3 loop spans 14 amino acids. The germline V gene encodes CDR1 SGHDT and CDR2 YYEEEE. The V gene end was trimmed by 3 bases and the J gene end by 4 bases; junction bases not matched to a gene: 5. This chain's CDR3 is CASSSVGQGYEQYF. The CDR3 DNA reads TGTGCCAGCAGCTCCGTGGGACAGGGTTACGAGCAGTACTTC. The full variable domain, completed using reference TRBV5-6 and TRBJ2-7, is DAGVTQSPTHLIKTRGQQVTLRCSPKSGHDTVSWYQQALGQGPQFIFQYYEEEERQRGNFPDRFSGHQFPNYSSELNVNALLLGDSALYLCASSSVGQGYEQYFGPGTRLTVT.

This chain connects TRBV29-1 to TRBJ2-7; 8 bases align to TRBD2. J gave up 6 bases and V 3 bases, and 10 bases lay outside the gene matches. The CDR3 runs 14 residues. Germline V gene lookup returns CDR1 SQVTM and CDR2 ANQGSEA. The CDR3 here is CSVDDQREICEQYF. CDR3 DNA sequence: TGCAGCGTTGATGACCAGCGGGAGATCTGCGAGCAGTACTTC.

The chain is built from TRBV6-4 and TRBJ1-2; perhaps TRBD1 as D (5 bases). The CDR3 covers 15 residues. V lost 0 bases to trimming and J lost 6 bases, with 14 bases between them. Germline lookup yields CDR1 MRHNA and CDR2 SNTAGT. The CDR3 nucleotides are TGTGCCAGCAGTGACTCTAACAAGGGGATAGATGGCTACACCTTC. It is translated as CASSDSNKGIDGYTF.

J is TRBJ1-5 and V is TRBV24-1, with TRBD1 matching over 7 bases. The germline gives CDR1 KGHDR, CDR2 SFDVKD. The CDR3 spans 16 residues. V gave up 4 bases and J gave up 5 bases; unmatched junction bases: 10. The CDR3 is CATSDPTPGGHQPQHF. The CDR3 DNA sequence: TGTGCCACCAGTGACCCGACCCCAGGGGGGCATCAGCCCCAGCATTTT.

The rearrangement uses TRBV4-3 and TRBJ2-2; no firm D call. V was trimmed by 0 bases and J by 4 bases, leaving 6 bases between them. This CDR3 contains 14 residues. Germline loops: CDR1 LGHNA, CDR2 YSLEER. CDR3 in amino acids: CASSQDPSTGELFF. Written as DNA, the CDR3 is TGCGCCAGCAGCCAAGATCCAAGCACCGGGGAGCTGTTTTTT.

This chain uses TRBV6-5 with TRBJ2-7; 7 bases map to TRBD2. CDR1 and CDR2 from the germline V gene are MNHEY and SVGAGI. The V and J ends lost 8 bases and 2 bases, in that order; junction bases with no gene match: 6. This CDR3 has 13 amino acids. Written as DNA, the CDR3 is TGTGCCAGCTGCGGGGGAGGGACCTACGAGCAGTACTTC. This sequence encodes CASCGGGTYEQYF.

The gene calls are TRBV25-1 and TRBJ2-3; weak D call: TRBD2 (6 bases). Germline V CDR1 and CDR2: MGHDK, SYGVNS. Between the trimmed V and J ends, which lost 3 bases and 3 bases, there was a span of 10 bases. The CDR3 length is 14 residues. The CDR3 here is CASSDWGVTDTQYF. For the CDR3, the DNA is TGTGCCAGCAGTGACTGGGGGGTGACAGATACGCAGTATTTT.

The chain links TRBV7-9 to TRBJ2-2, with a tentative D call TRBD2 (5 bases). Germline loops: CDR1 SEHNR, CDR2 FQNEAQ (reference sequence). The CDR3 contains 17 residues. V was shortened by 5 bases and J by 6 bases, with 22 bases between the two germline ends. CDR3 DNA: TGTGCCAGCAGCCTCCCCTCACGGGGATTTTTGGCCGGGGAGCTGTTTTTT. Protein sequence: CASSLPSRGFLAGELFF.

This chain's CDR3 is CASLTGGNYEQYF. The CDR3 coding sequence is TGTGCCAGCCTGACAGGGGGAAACTACGAGCAGTACTTC. The rearrangement uses TRBV28 and TRBJ2-7; TRBD1 agrees at 9 bases. CDR1 MDHEN and CDR2 SYDVKM come from the germline V gene. J gave up 3 bases and V 8 bases, and 5 bases lay outside the gene matches. The CDR3 is 13 residues long. Looking up the rest from reference TRBV28 and TRBJ2-7 gives the full variable domain: DVKVTQSSRYLVKRTGEKVFLECVQDMDHENMFWYRQDPGLGLRLIYFSYDVKMKEKGDIPEGYSVSREKKERFSLILESASTNQTSMYLCASLTGGNYEQYFGPGTRLTVT.

The chain recombines TRBV9 with TRBJ2-7; 8 bases are shared with TRBD2. The V segment lost 0 bases and the J segment 3 bases; nucleotides outside the gene matches: 14. Per the germline V gene, CDR1 is SGDLS and CDR2 is YYNGEE. CDR3 length: 18 amino acids. The CDR3 bases are TGTGCCAGCAGCGTAGTGGGCGGGGGGACTACTATTTTCTACGAGCAGTACTTC. Translation gives CASSVVGGGTTIFYEQYF.

This sequence joins TRBV5-6 and TRBJ1-4; D may be TRBD1 (5 bases). Trimming removed 0 bases from V and 5 bases from J, with 11 bases in between. CDR3 length: 15 residues. Germline V lookup: CDR1 SGHDT, CDR2 YYEEEE. This CDR3 is CASSLDQGLNEKLFF. The CDR3 bases are TGTGCCAGCAGCTTGGATCAGGGACTCAATGAAAAACTGTTTTTT.

The chain combines TRBV6-5 with TRBJ1-1; a weak D match, TRBD1 (5 bases). The CDR3 consists of 16 residues. Germline V gene data show CDR1 as MNHEY and CDR2 as SVGAGI. V gave up 2 bases and J gave up 6 bases, with 19 bases separating them. CDR3 amino acids: CASSYGGGGTIAEAFF. CDR3 in DNA: TGTGCCAGCAGTTACGGGGGTGGGGGAACAATCGCTGAAGCTTTCTTT.

This clone showed up just once. The gene calls are TRBV18 and TRBJ2-2; unclear D gene. Germline CDR1 and CDR2: KGHSH and LQKENI. V lost 5 bases to trimming and J lost 5 bases, with 12 bases between them. The CDR3 is 14 residues long. CDR3 in DNA: TGTGCCAGCTCAATCGGGCACTTTACCGGGGAGCTGTTTTTT. Its protein product is CASSIGHFTGELFF.

This sequence joins TRBV12-3 or TRBV12-4 and TRBJ2-7; the D is unclear. This CDR3 spans 12 amino acids. V was trimmed by 5 bases and J by 0 bases, leaving 5 bases between them. The CDR3 DNA reads as TGTGCCAGCAGTCGGAGCTCCTACGAGCAGTACTTC. Encoded protein: CASSRSSYEQYF.

The chain has TRBV28 and TRBJ1-5, with no clear D. Trimming cost V 5 bases and J 0 bases, with 8 bases left between them. The CDR3 runs to 14 residues. Per germline, CDR1 MDHEN and CDR2 SYDVKM. This CDR3 is CASSISASNQPQHF. CDR3 nucleotide sequence: TGTGCCAGCAGTATCTCAGCTAGCAATCAGCCCCAGCATTTT.

The V call is TRBV4-2, the J call TRBJ2-2; D gene uncertain. Per germline, CDR1 LGHNA and CDR2 YNFKEQ. The CDR3 is made up of 13 amino acids. V gave up 4 bases and J gave up 6 bases, with 9 bases separating them. The chain's CDR3 is CASSPIRPGELFF. Here the CDR3 DNA reads TGTGCCAGCAGCCCCATCCGGCCCGGGGAGCTGTTTTTT.

This chain connects TRBV7-9 to TRBJ1-3; 9 positions match TRBD1. The ends lost 5 bases at V and 6 bases at J; junction bases unmatched: 11. The CDR3 length is 16 residues. Looked up from germline, CDR1 is SEHNR and CDR2 is FQNEAQ (reference sequence). The CDR3: CASSHGQGFSINTIYF. In DNA form, the CDR3 reads TGTGCCAGCAGCCACGGACAGGGGTTCTCTATAAACACCATATATTTT.

J is TRBJ2-3 and V is TRBV14; no definite D call. The CDR3 covers 15 residues. V lost 2 bases to trimming and J lost 4 bases, with 13 bases between them. Per germline, CDR1 SGHDN and CDR2 FVKESK. CDR3 sequence (DNA): TGTGCCAGCAGCCAACGTGTAGTTGTCTCAGATACGCAGTATTTT. Residues: CASSQRVVVSDTQYF.

The gene calls are TRBV28 and TRBJ1-4; 9 positions agree with TRBD1. This CDR3 has 15 residues. CDR1 and CDR2 (germline): MDHEN, SYDVKM. V was clipped by 3 bases and J by 8 bases; unmatched bases: 7. The CDR3 protein is CASSFSGQGDEKLFF. Written as DNA, the CDR3 is TGTGCCAGCAGTTTCTCGGGACAGGGCGACGAAAAACTGTTTTTT.

The chain has TRBV15 and TRBJ2-5; D perhaps matches TRBD2 (6 bases). The V gene lost 0 bases and the J gene lost 5 bases, with 16 bases spanning the gap. Per the germline V gene, CDR1 is LNHNV and CDR2 is YYDKDF (reference sequence). The CDR3 totals 16 residues. The CDR3 sequence: CATSRDGARAGETQYF. DNA of the CDR3: TGTGCCACCAGCAGAGATGGGGCGAGGGCGGGGGAGACCCAGTACTTC. The whole variable domain, remainder taken from reference TRBV15 and TRBJ2-5, is DAMVIQNPRYQVTQFGKPVTLSCSQTLNHNVMYWYQQKSSQAPKLLFHYYDKDFNNEADTPDNFQSRRPNTSFCFLDIRSPGLGDTAMYLCATSRDGARAGETQYFGPGTRLLVL.

The chain links TRBV15 to TRBJ2-1; D remains unclear. CDR3 length: 16 residues. The germline V gene encodes CDR1 LNHNV and CDR2 YYDKDF (reference sequence). V was shortened by 0 bases and J by 5 bases, with 14 bases between the two germline ends. In DNA form, the CDR3 reads TGTGCCACCAGCAGAGATAACGGGCAGGAAAACAATGAGCAGTTCTTC. Translating gives CATSRDNGQENNEQFF.

The chain has TRBV7-9 and TRBJ2-7, with 7 bases lining up with TRBD2. Germline V gives CDR1 SEHNR, CDR2 FQNEAQ (reference sequence). V was clipped by 7 bases and J by 5 bases; unmatched bases: 11. This CDR3 contains 14 residues. In nucleotides, the CDR3 is TGTGCCAGCACAACGACGGGACTACTCCACGAGCAGTACTTC. Translated, it gives CASTTTGLLHEQYF.

This rearrangement joins TRBV9 to TRBJ2-3, with no clear D. CDR1 SGDLS and CDR2 YYNGEE come from the germline V gene. This CDR3 region has 15 residues. Trimming shortened V by 0 bases and J by 2 bases, and 10 bases separated the two germline ends. The CDR3 region is CASSVVPQNTDTQYF. The CDR3 bases are TGTGCCAGCAGCGTAGTGCCGCAAAACACAGATACGCAGTATTTT.

V is TRBV6-5 and J is TRBJ2-5; TRBD2 matches 11 bases. From germline, CDR1 is MNHEY and CDR2 SVGAGI. The length of the CDR3 is 13 residues. With V trimmed by 5 bases and J by 10 bases, 6 bases remained unmatched. The CDR3 DNA sequence: TGTGCCAGCAGTCCTGGACTAGCGGGTCTCCAGTACTTC. As protein: CASSPGLAGLQYF.

The rearrangement links TRBV19 to TRBJ2-3, with 8 bases matching TRBD1. This CDR3 has 15 amino acids. J gave up 3 bases and V 5 bases, and 7 bases lay outside the gene matches. Per germline, CDR1 LNHDA and CDR2 SQIVND (reference sequence). The CDR3 is CASSSDRGRTDTQYF. CDR3 DNA: TGTGCCAGTAGTTCTGACAGGGGTAGAACAGATACGCAGTATTTT.

The V and J genes are TRBV2 and TRBJ2-5; unclear D gene. Per germline, CDR1 SNHLY and CDR2 FYNNEI. The V and J ends lost 2 bases and 4 bases respectively, with 11 bases between them. The CDR3 is 14 amino acids. CDR3 protein: CASSELGWGETQYF. The CDR3 DNA sequence: TGTGCCAGCAGTGAACTGGGGTGGGGAGAGACCCAGTACTTC.

This sequence joins TRBV19 and TRBJ1-1, with unresolved D. The germline CDR1 and CDR2 sequences are LNHDA and SQIVND (reference sequence). CDR3 length: 11 residues. V dropped 3 bases and J dropped 4 bases, with 3 bases sitting between them. The CDR3 region is CASSIPTEAFF. CDR3 sequence (DNA): TGTGCCAGTAGTATCCCCACTGAAGCTTTCTTT.